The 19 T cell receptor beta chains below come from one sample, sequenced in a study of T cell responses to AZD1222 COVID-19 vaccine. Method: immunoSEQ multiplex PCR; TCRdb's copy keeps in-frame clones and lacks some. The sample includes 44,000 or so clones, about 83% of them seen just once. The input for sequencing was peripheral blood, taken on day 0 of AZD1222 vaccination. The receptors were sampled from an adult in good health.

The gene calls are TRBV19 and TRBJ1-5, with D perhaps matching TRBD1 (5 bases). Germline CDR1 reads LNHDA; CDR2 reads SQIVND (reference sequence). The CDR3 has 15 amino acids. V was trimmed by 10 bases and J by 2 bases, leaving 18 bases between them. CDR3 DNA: TGTGCCACGGGCCGATATCAGGGAGGCAATCAGCCCCAGCATTTT. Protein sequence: CATGRYQGGNQPQHF.

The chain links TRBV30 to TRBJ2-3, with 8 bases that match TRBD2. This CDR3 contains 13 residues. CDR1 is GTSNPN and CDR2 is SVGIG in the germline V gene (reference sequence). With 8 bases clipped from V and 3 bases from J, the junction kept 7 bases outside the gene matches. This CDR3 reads CARRLAITDTQYF. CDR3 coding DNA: TGTGCCCGGCGACTAGCGATAACAGATACGCAGTATTTT.

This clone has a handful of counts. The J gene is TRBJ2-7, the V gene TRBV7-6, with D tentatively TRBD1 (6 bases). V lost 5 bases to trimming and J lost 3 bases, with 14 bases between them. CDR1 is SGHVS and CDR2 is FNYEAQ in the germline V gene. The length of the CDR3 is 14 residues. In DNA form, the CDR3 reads TGTGCCAGCAGCCCCGGGACACTGGGCTACGAGCAGTACTTC. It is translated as CASSPGTLGYEQYF.

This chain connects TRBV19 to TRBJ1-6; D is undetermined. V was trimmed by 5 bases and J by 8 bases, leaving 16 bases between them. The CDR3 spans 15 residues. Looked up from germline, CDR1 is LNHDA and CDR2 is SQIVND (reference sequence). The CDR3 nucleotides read TGTGCCAGTAGTGTGGGGTCGGCAGAGTATTCACCCCTCCACTTT. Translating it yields CASSVGSAEYSPLHF.

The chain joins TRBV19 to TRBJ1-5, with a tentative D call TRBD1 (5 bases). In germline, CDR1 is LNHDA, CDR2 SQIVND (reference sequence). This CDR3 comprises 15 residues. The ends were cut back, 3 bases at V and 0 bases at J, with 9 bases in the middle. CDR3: CASSMAQGSNQPQHF. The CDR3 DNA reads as TGTGCCAGTAGTATGGCCCAGGGTAGCAATCAGCCCCAGCATTTT.

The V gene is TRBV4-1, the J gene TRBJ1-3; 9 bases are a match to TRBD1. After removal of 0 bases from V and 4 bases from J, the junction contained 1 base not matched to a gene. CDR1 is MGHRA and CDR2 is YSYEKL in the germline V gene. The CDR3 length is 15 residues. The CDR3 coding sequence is TGCGCCAGCAGCCAAGAGGGACAGGGAGGAAACACCATATATTTT. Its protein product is CASSQEGQGGNTIYF.

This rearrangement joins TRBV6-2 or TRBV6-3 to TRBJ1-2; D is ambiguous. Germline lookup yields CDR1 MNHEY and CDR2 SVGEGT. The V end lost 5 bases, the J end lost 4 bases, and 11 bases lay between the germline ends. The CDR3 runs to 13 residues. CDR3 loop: CASSVGRLYGYTF. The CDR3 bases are TGTGCCAGCAGTGTAGGACGGCTCTATGGCTACACCTTC.

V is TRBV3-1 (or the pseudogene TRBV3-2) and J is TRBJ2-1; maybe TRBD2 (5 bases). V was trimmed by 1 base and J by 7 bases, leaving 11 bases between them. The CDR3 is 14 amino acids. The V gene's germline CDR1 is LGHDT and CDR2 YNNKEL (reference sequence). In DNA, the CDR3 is TGTGCCAGCAGCCAAGGTAGGTGGAGGAATGAGCAGTTCTTC. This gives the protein CASSQGRWRNEQFF.

The CDR3 DNA is TGTGCCAGCAGCTCGACAGGGGGCATAGACGAGCAGTACTTC. It specifies CASSSTGGIDEQYF. The chain links TRBV7-2 to TRBJ2-7, with TRBD1 matching over 10 bases. The trim removed 4 bases at V and 5 bases at J, leaving 5 bases unmatched. Germline values: CDR1 SGHTA, CDR2 FQGNSA. This CDR3 spans 14 amino acids.

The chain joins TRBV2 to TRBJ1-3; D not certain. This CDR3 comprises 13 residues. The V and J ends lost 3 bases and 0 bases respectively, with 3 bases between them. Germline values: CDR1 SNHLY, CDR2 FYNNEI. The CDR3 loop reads CASSDGSGNTIYF. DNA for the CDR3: TGTGCCAGCAGTGATGGCTCTGGAAACACCATATATTTT.

CDR3 sequence reads: CASSLWTFGSDTQYF. CDR3 sequence (DNA): TGTGCCAGCAGCTTATGGACTTTCGGGTCAGATACGCAGTATTTT. The chain has TRBV7-8 and TRBJ2-3; maybe TRBD2 (5 bases). The CDR3 is 15 residues long. Per the germline V gene, CDR1 is SGHVS and CDR2 is FQNEAQ. With 2 bases removed from V and 4 bases from J, the gap between germline ends came to 13 bases.

For the CDR3, the DNA is TGTGCCAGCAGCGTAGCAGGGGGACAGGGCAACCGGGAGCTGTTTTTT. Residues: CASSVAGGQGNRELFF. The chain is built from TRBV9 and TRBJ2-2; 9 bases match TRBD1. V gave up 0 bases and J gave up 9 bases; unmatched junction bases: 9. This CDR3 is 16 amino acids long. CDR1 and CDR2 (germline): SGDLS, YYNGEE.

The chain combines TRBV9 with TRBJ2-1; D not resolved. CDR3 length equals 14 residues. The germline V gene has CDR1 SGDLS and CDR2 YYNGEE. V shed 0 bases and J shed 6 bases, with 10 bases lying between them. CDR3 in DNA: TGTGCCAGCAGCGTAGTTGGTTCGGGCAATGAGCAGTTCTTC. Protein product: CASSVVGSGNEQFF.

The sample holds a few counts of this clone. CDR3: CASSLVQRGGELFF. Written as DNA, the CDR3 is TGTGCCAGCAGCTTAGTTCAAAGGGGCGGGGAGCTGTTTTTT. This rearrangement joins TRBV11-2 to TRBJ2-2; possibly TRBD1 for D (5 bases). CDR1 is SGHAT and CDR2 is FQNNGV in the germline V gene. The V end was cut by 1 base, the J end by 7 bases, with 10 bases between. This CDR3 has 14 amino acids.

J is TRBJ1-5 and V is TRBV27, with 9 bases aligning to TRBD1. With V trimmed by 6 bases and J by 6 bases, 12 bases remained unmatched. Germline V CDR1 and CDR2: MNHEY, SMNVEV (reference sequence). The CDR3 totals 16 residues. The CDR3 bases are TGTGCCAGCAGGATGACAGGGGGTCCCTTTGGTCAGCCCCAGCATTTT. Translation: CASRMTGGPFGQPQHF.

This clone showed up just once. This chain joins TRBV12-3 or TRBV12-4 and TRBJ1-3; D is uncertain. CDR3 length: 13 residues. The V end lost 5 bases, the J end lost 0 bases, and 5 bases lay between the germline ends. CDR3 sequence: CASSPRSGNTIYF. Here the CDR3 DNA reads TGTGCCAGCAGTCCCCGCTCTGGAAACACCATATATTTT.

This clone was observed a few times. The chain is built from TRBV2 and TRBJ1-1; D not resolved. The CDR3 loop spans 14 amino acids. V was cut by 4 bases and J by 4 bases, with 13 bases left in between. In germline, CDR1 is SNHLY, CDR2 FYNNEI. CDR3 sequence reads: CASSVLGSGTEAFF. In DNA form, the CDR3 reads TGTGCCAGCAGTGTTCTGGGTAGCGGCACTGAAGCTTTCTTT.

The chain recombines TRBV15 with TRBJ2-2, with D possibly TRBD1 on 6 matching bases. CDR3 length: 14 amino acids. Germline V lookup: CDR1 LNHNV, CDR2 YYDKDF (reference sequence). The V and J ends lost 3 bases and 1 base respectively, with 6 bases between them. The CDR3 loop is CATSRDRNTGELFF. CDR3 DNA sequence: TGTGCCACCAGCAGGGACAGGAACACCGGGGAGCTGTTTTTT.

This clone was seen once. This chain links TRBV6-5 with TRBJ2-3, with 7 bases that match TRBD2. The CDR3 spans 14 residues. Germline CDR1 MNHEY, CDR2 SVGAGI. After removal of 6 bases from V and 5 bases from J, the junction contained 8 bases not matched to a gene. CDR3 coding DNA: TGTGCCAGCAGCAAAAGGACGGGGGGAGATACGCAGTATTTT. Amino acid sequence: CASSKRTGGDTQYF.